These 29 T cell receptor beta chains originate from one sample sequenced in a study of blood T cells in healthy people across ages. Combining a sample-barcoded 5' primer with a J-beta primer mix, a second PCR ran for roughly 6 to 12 cycles. TCRdb re-analysed the 5' RACE reads in MiXCR, keeping a single row per CDR3 protein. This repertoire shows under 2,000,000 distinct CDR3 sequences, roughly 52% found once; its top ten account for approximately 2.1%. The specimen was blood. These receptors originate from a woman in her forties in good health.

This clonotype was seen only a few times. The V gene is TRBV20-1, the J gene TRBJ2-1; D gene uncertain. The V gene's germline CDR1 is DFQATT and CDR2 SNEGSKA (reference sequence). V was shortened by 3 bases and J by 8 bases, with 17 bases between the two germline ends. The CDR3 is 14 amino acids. CDR3 in amino acids: CSASGLFSPDEQFF. CDR3 nucleotides: TGCAGTGCTAGTGGGCTTTTTTCTCCCGATGAGCAGTTCTTC.

V gene TRBV5-6 combines with J gene TRBJ2-7; TRBD1 agrees at 11 bases. Germline V gives CDR1 SGHDT, CDR2 YYEEEE. V lost 7 bases to trimming and J lost 4 bases; unmatched junction nucleotides: 7. This CDR3 region has 14 residues. The CDR3 DNA sequence: TGTGCCAGCGAGGCCGGGACAGGGGGATACGAGCAGTACTTC. Translation gives CASEAGTGGYEQYF.

The sample holds many counts of this clonotype. The chain joins TRBV12-3 or TRBV12-4 to TRBJ2-5; D possibly corresponds to TRBD2 (6 bases). The CDR3 has 14 amino acids. Trimming shortened V by 3 bases and J by 5 bases, and 13 bases separated the two germline ends. The CDR3 DNA reads TGTGCCAGCAGTTTGAGTCTGGGGAGGGAGACCCAGTACTTC. This codes for CASSLSLGRETQYF.

The CDR3 protein is CSARLPRDLNTEAFF. As DNA, the CDR3 is TGCAGTGCTAGACTCCCTCGGGATCTGAACACTGAAGCTTTCTTT. This chain links TRBV20-1 with TRBJ1-1; no clear D. Germline CDR1 and CDR2: DFQATT and SNEGSKA (reference sequence). Trimming removed 2 bases from V and 0 bases from J, with 13 bases in between. This CDR3 region has 15 residues.

The chain couples TRBV6-5 to TRBJ1-2; D remains unclear. Trimming removed 0 bases at V and 0 bases at J, with 23 bases between. Germline CDR1 MNHEY, CDR2 SVGAGI. This CDR3 is 20 amino acids long. The CDR3 DNA reads TGTGCCAGCAGTTACTCCTTCATTGGAACCGGGATACCTTCTAACTATGGCTACACCTTC. It yields the protein CASSYSFIGTGIPSNYGYTF.

This clonotype was found once. The rearrangement joins TRBV6-1 to TRBJ2-1, with 8 nucleotides matching TRBD2. The DNA end favors TRBJ2-7, so the J call may be wrong. The CDR3 totals 18 residues. Germline V gene data show CDR1 as MNHNS and CDR2 as SASEGT. The CDR3 protein is CASTFLRIAGTSYNEQYF. The CDR3 coding sequence is TGTGCCAGCACCTTCCTTAGAATAGCGGGGACCTCCTACAATGAGCAGTACTTC.

The rearrangement joins TRBV7-2 to TRBJ2-7, with 8 nucleotides matching TRBD2. Gene TRBJ2-5 matches the end of the DNA better, so the J call may be wrong. The CDR3 spans 17 residues. Germline lookup yields CDR1 SGHTA and CDR2 FQGNSA. CDR3 residues: CASSHGPGGTREETQYF. CDR3 DNA: TGTGCCAGCAGCCACGGACCGGGCGGGACTAGGGAAGAGACCCAGTACTTC.

The chain is built from TRBV20-1 and TRBJ2-7; the match to TRBD1 covers 10 bases. V shed 6 bases and J 7 bases; nucleotides not matched to a gene: 9. The length of the CDR3 is 13 residues. Per germline, CDR1 DFQATT and CDR2 SNEGSKA (reference sequence). In DNA, the CDR3 is TGCAGTGCCGAACGACAGGGGGCGTCGGAGCAGTACTTC. Amino acids: CSAERQGASEQYF.

This clonotype came up a few times. The V call is TRBV5-1, the J call TRBJ2-4; D not certain. The DNA end is more similar to TRBJ2-7, so the J call may be wrong. There are 13 residues in the CDR3. Per germline, CDR1 SGHRS and CDR2 YFSETQ. CDR3 nucleotide sequence: TGCGCCAGCAGCTTGGTTATCGAGTACGAGCAGTACTTC. Translating it yields CASSLVIEYEQYF.

There are a few counts of this clonotype. This chain uses TRBV5-1 with TRBJ2-5; TRBD1 is a possible D gene (6 bases). Per germline, CDR1 SGHRS and CDR2 YFSETQ. The CDR3 extends over 15 amino acids. Trimming took 6 bases from V and 5 from J, leaving 20 bases between them. The CDR3 coding sequence is TGCGCCAGCACCCAAACACAGGGATGGGGCGAGACCCAGTACTTC. This translates into CASTQTQGWGETQYF.

The chain couples TRBV6-6 to TRBJ2-7; D is perhaps TRBD2 (6 bases). The DNA end is a closer match to TRBJ2-4, so the J assignment may be wrong. This CDR3 region has 17 residues. Germline V gene lookup returns CDR1 MNHNY and CDR2 SVGAGI (reference sequence). This CDR3 is CASSYSGSGPAKNIQYF. The DNA of the CDR3 is TGTGCCAGCAGTTACTCTGGGAGCGGGCCAGCCAAAAACATTCAGTACTTC.

The chain combines TRBV7-2 with TRBJ2-5; D might be TRBD1 (6 bases). Deletions cut 0 bases from V and 4 bases from J, with 15 bases between. Germline values: CDR1 SGHTA, CDR2 FQGNSA. This CDR3 has 16 residues. The CDR3 DNA reads TGTGCCAGCAGCTTAGCGTCAGGGGAGATGAGAGAGACCCAGTACTTC. Translating it yields CASSLASGEMRETQYF.

This clonotype was found a few times. The chain is built from TRBV7-3 and TRBJ2-1; 11 bases match TRBD2. The CDR3 totals 16 residues. J gave up 6 bases and V 5 bases, and 9 bases lay outside the gene matches. Germline V gene lookup returns CDR1 SGHTA and CDR2 FQGTGA. The CDR3 region has the DNA TGTGCCAGCAGCCAGATAGCGGGGGGGCTGGCCAATGAGCAGTTCTTC. Protein: CASSQIAGGLANEQFF.

This clonotype showed up just a few times. The chain couples TRBV7-9 to TRBJ2-7; 7 bases agree with TRBD2. The CDR3 length is 14 residues. Germline lookup yields CDR1 SEHNR and CDR2 FQNEAQ (reference sequence). V trimming: 7 bases; J trimming: 2 bases; junction bases outside the gene matches: 8. CDR3 in DNA: TGTGCCAGCATCCCTAGCGGCGCAACCTACGAGCAGTACTTC. Amino acid sequence: CASIPSGATYEQYF.

The CDR3 region has the DNA TGCGCCAGCAGCTTCGGGACAGGGACCACCGGGGAGCTGTTTTTT. Translated, it gives CASSFGTGTTGELFF. The chain has TRBV5-1 and TRBJ2-2, with TRBD1 identical over 9 bases. In germline, CDR1 is SGHRS, CDR2 YFSETQ. This CDR3 is built from 15 residues. Germline trimming cut 2 bases from V and 4 bases from J; bases unmatched to any gene: 3.

This rearrangement joins TRBV24-1 to TRBJ2-5; D not certain. Trimming cost V 7 bases and J 2 bases, with 7 bases left between them. Germline loops: CDR1 KGHDR, CDR2 SFDVKD. This CDR3 has 12 amino acids. The CDR3 spells CATRSAQETQYF. The CDR3 region has the DNA TGTGCCACCAGATCAGCGCAAGAGACCCAGTACTTC.

This chain uses TRBV28 with TRBJ2-5, with D perhaps TRBD2 (5 bases). Trimming left V 3 bases short and J 6 bases short, with 8 bases between. This CDR3 spans 12 amino acids. Germline loops: CDR1 MDHEN, CDR2 SYDVKM. CDR3 sequence reads: CASSFGVKTQYF. CDR3 nucleotide sequence: TGTGCCAGCAGTTTCGGGGTTAAGACCCAGTACTTC.

The chain is built from TRBV20-1 and TRBJ2-7; TRBD2 matches at 9 bases. The CDR3 contains 15 residues. With V trimmed by 5 bases and J by 0 bases, 8 bases remained unmatched. CDR1 and CDR2 (germline): DFQATT, SNEGSKA (reference sequence). CDR3 nucleotides: TGCAGTGCTGGACCCCGCGGGGGGGTCTCCTACGAGCAGTACTTC. It is translated as CSAGPRGGVSYEQYF.

The chain couples TRBV7-9 to TRBJ2-1; 8 nucleotides match TRBD2. CDR1 is SEHNR, CDR2 FQNEAQ, per germline (reference sequence). Trimming removed 4 bases from V and 8 bases from J; junction bases left unmatched: 16. CDR3 length: 17 amino acids. In nucleotides, the CDR3 is TGTGCCAGCAGCTCCAGTCTTAGACTAGCGAGTCCGTATGAGCAGTTCTTC. Translation gives CASSSSLRLASPYEQFF. Full variable domain (rest looked up from reference TRBV7-9 and TRBJ2-1): DTGVSQNPRHKITKRGQNVTFRCDPISEHNRLYWYRQTLGQGPEFLTYFQNEAQLEKSRLLSDRFSAERPKGSFSTLEIQRTEQGDSAMYLCASSSSLRLASPYEQFFGPGTRLTVL.

J is TRBJ2-7 and V is TRBV20-1; TRBD2 might be the D (6 bases). The tail of the sequence fits TRBJ2-5 better, so the J call may be wrong. Germline CDR1 and CDR2: DFQATT and SNEGSKA (reference sequence). The CDR3 totals 14 residues. The chain's CDR3 is CSGMGRLGRETQYF. The CDR3 nucleotides are TGCAGTGGGATGGGACGACTAGGTCGGGAGACCCAGTACTTC.

This clonotype showed up just a few times. The chain employs TRBV28 and TRBJ2-7; D remains ambiguous. V was pared by 3 bases and J by 2 bases, with 8 bases between. The CDR3 is 13 amino acids. The germline V gene encodes CDR1 MDHEN and CDR2 SYDVKM. This CDR3 reads CASSFRVAYEQYF. CDR3 nucleotide sequence: TGTGCCAGCAGTTTCCGCGTCGCCTACGAGCAGTACTTC. Based on the CDR3 plus reference TRBV28 and TRBJ2-7, the full variable domain is DVKVTQSSRYLVKRTGEKVFLECVQDMDHENMFWYRQDPGLGLRLIYFSYDVKMKEKGDIPEGYSVSREKKERFSLILESASTNQTSMYLCASSFRVAYEQYFGPGTRLTVT.

With regard to this clonotype: It is unclear where the CDR3 begins or ends on the DNA, so no DNA is shown, and the CDR3 is as TCRdb lists it. The chain couples TRBV6-2 or TRBV6-3 to TRBJ2-4; the listed D gene, TRBD1, was not tested against the DNA. With termini counted, the CDR3 has 17 amino acids. Looked up from germline, CDR1 is MNHEY and CDR2 is SVGEGT. CDR3 protein: CASSSSDQSGAKNIQYF.

The rearrangement uses TRBV18 and TRBJ2-3, with D perhaps matching TRBD2 (7 bases). The CDR3 has 16 residues. CDR1 and CDR2 (germline): KGHSH, LQKENI. Trimming removed 3 bases from V and 0 bases from J, with 13 bases in between. The CDR3 here is CASSPKRGHSTDTQYF. CDR3 nucleotides: TGTGCCAGCTCACCTAAGCGGGGACACAGCACAGATACGCAGTATTTT.

The chain is built from TRBV19 and TRBJ2-7; D unclear. This CDR3 spans 14 amino acids. The germline CDR1 and CDR2 sequences are LNHDA and SQIVND (reference sequence). Trimming cost V 5 bases and J 2 bases, with 13 bases left between them. The DNA for the CDR3 is TGTGCCAGTAGTTTTACGACCGATACCTACGAGCAGTACTTC. Encoded protein: CASSFTTDTYEQYF.

V and J are TRBV12-3 or TRBV12-4 and TRBJ2-3; 13 bases agree with TRBD2. This CDR3 has 18 residues. V trimming: 4 bases; J trimming: 1 base; junction bases outside the gene matches: 8. The CDR3 reads CASSSGNGLAGGTDTQYF. The DNA of the CDR3 is TGTGCCAGCAGTTCGGGCAATGGACTAGCGGGGGGCACAGATACGCAGTATTTT.

This chain connects TRBV4-3 to TRBJ2-5, with D perhaps assigned TRBD1 or TRBD2 (7 bases each). The CDR3 is made up of 16 amino acids. Looked up from germline, CDR1 is LGHNA and CDR2 is YSLEER. Trimming left V 3 bases short and J 13 bases short, with 27 bases between. The CDR3 coding sequence is TGCGCCAGCAGCCATGGGAGGGGGCAGGACACCGGGGAGCTGTACTTC. This codes for CASSHGRGQDTGELYF.

The chain carries TRBV6-5 and TRBJ1-2, with D maybe TRBD1 (5 bases). Trimming left V 1 base short and J 8 bases short, with 11 bases between. Germline V lookup: CDR1 MNHEY, CDR2 SVGAGI. This CDR3 contains 13 residues. The CDR3 loop reads CASSYFGTEGYTF. CDR3 nucleotide sequence: TGTGCCAGCAGTTACTTCGGGACGGAAGGCTACACCTTC.

The chain joins TRBV19 to TRBJ1-1; D is unclear. The CDR3 is made up of 15 amino acids. Germline V CDR1 and CDR2: LNHDA, SQIVND (reference sequence). Between the trimmed V and J ends, which lost 6 bases and 3 bases, there was a span of 17 bases. Here the CDR3 DNA reads TGTGCCAGTAGGGCGGCAGGTGTAGTCGACACTGAAGCTTTCTTT. It encodes CASRAAGVVDTEAFF. The whole variable domain, remainder taken from reference TRBV19 and TRBJ1-1, is DGGITQSPKYLFRKEGQNVTLSCEQNLNHDAMYWYRQDPGQGLRLIYYSQIVNDFQKGDIAEGYSVSREKKESFPLTVTSAQKNPTAFYLCASRAAGVVDTEAFFGQGTRLTVV.

The CDR3 bases are TGTGCCAGCAGTGACAGGGGGCCGAACACTGAAGCTTTCTTT. As protein: CASSDRGPNTEAFF. This chain uses TRBV6-2 or TRBV6-3 with TRBJ1-1, with 10 positions matching TRBD1. The trim removed 5 bases at V and 1 base at J, leaving 1 base unmatched. This CDR3 has 14 amino acids. Germline V gives CDR1 MNHEY, CDR2 SVGEGT.